This record looks at one T cell receptor beta chain sequence and its context. The CDR3 contains 17 residues. J gave up 1 base and V 2 bases, and 7 bases lay outside the gene matches. CDR1 and CDR2 from the germline V gene are SGDLS and YYNGEE. The authors' processing: Nucleated cell number was recorded as an estimate derived from reference gene primer amplification. Using immunoSEQ multiplex PCR, the repertoire was profiled, and TCRdb retains in-frame clones only, with some absent. The V and J calls and clone size are taken from that table; D and trimming were inferred from the DNA. The sample includes about 200,000 clones, approximately 85% seen only once; the top ten take about 5%. This entry belongs to a study of blood T cell repertoires in COVID-19. Turning to the study itself: Both acute and convalescent COVID-19 samples were obtained from the United States, Italy and Spain. Nucleic acid was either cDNA or gDNA, and it came from T cells, B-cell-depleted T cells, or PBMCs.

This receptor was obtained from a woman of 80 years or more with acute or convalescent COVID-19. V and J are TRBV9 and TRBJ2-3; TRBD2 aligns across 10 bases. The specimen sequenced was peripheral blood. This chain's CDR3 is CASSVASGSSGTDTQYF. CDR3 bases: TGTGCCAGCAGCGTGGCTAGCGGGAGCAGTGGCACAGATACGCAGTATTTT.